Shown below are 18 T cell receptor beta chains from a single sample sequenced in a study of cytomegalovirus exposure and HLA in healthy donors. Generated by immunoSEQ multiplex PCR, the TCRdb table keeps only in-frame clones and is missing some. The repertoire has 100,000 to 150,000 clones, 85% to 90% of them found once; the top ten carry approximately 1.1%. Sequencing was done on a sample of PBMCs. These receptors originate from a woman aged 18-29 years in good health and CMV-seronegative.

This sequence joins TRBV6-1 and TRBJ1-4; D ambiguous. Germline V gene data show CDR1 as MNHNS and CDR2 as SASEGT. The V end was cut by 4 bases, the J end by 0 bases, with 9 bases between. The CDR3 has 15 amino acids. This chain's CDR3 is CASSAQEATNEKLFF. Here the CDR3 DNA reads TGTGCCAGCAGTGCCCAGGAAGCAACTAATGAAAAACTGTTTTTT.

V and J are TRBV29-1 and TRBJ1-4; D not certain. The CDR3 contains 13 residues. Germline CDR1 and CDR2: SQVTM and ANQGSEA. V was shortened by 7 bases and J by 0 bases, with 9 bases between the two germline ends. CDR3 sequence: CSAVSATNEKLFF. For the CDR3, the DNA is TGCAGCGCCGTGTCAGCAACTAATGAAAAACTGTTTTTT. The complete variable domain, with remaining parts taken from reference TRBV29-1 and TRBJ1-4, reads SAVISQKPSRDICQRGTSLTIQCQVDSQVTMMFWYRQQPGQSLTLIATANQGSEATYESGFVIDKFPISRPNLTFSTLTVSNMSPEDSSIYLCSAVSATNEKLFFGSGTQLSVL.

V and J are TRBV6-1 and TRBJ2-1, with 13 bases that match TRBD2. This CDR3 has 15 residues. Trimming took 5 bases from V and 6 from J; bases not matched to a gene: 4. CDR1 MNHNS and CDR2 SASEGT come from the germline V gene. CDR3 nucleotides: TGTGCCAGCAGTCCCGGGACTAGCGGGGTCAATGAGCAGTTCTTC. This translates into CASSPGTSGVNEQFF.

The V gene is TRBV6-5, the J gene TRBJ1-3; D is unresolved. Germline V gene lookup returns CDR1 MNHEY and CDR2 SVGAGI. V lost 0 bases and J 0 bases, leaving 9 bases between the germline ends. This CDR3 has 16 amino acids. This CDR3 reads CASSYSRTVSGNTIYF. The CDR3 DNA sequence: TGTGCCAGCAGTTACTCGCGCACGGTCTCTGGAAACACCATATATTTT.

The genes are TRBV11-2 and TRBJ2-1, with a weak D call TRBD2 (7 bases). This CDR3 is 16 amino acids long. The germline V gene has CDR1 SGHAT and CDR2 FQNNGV. Trimming took off 5 bases at V and 2 bases at J, with 16 bases between the two ends. The CDR3 protein is CASSLSAGAAYNEQFF. The DNA for the CDR3 is TGTGCCAGCAGCCTAAGCGCGGGGGCAGCCTACAATGAGCAGTTCTTC.

The J gene is TRBJ2-5, the V gene TRBV2; TRBD1 matches at 8 bases. V lost 9 bases and J lost 7; bases outside the gene matches: 13. Germline V CDR1 and CDR2: SNHLY, FYNNEI. CDR3 length equals 14 residues. The CDR3 DNA follows: TGTGCCAGTAGTCGGACAGGGTTATCTGGGACCCAGTACTTC. It specifies CASSRTGLSGTQYF.

The J gene is TRBJ1-1, the V gene TRBV2; D is uncertain. The length of the CDR3 is 12 residues. Germline CDR1 reads SNHLY; CDR2 reads FYNNEI. The germline V and J ends were trimmed by 4 bases and 7 bases, with 10 bases remaining between them. This chain's CDR3 is CASSGPIYEAFF. CDR3 bases: TGTGCCAGCAGTGGCCCTATATATGAAGCTTTCTTT.

This clone has a single count. The chain has TRBV9 and TRBJ1-2; TRBD1 aligns across 9 bases. Germline trimming cut 4 bases from V and 4 bases from J; bases unmatched to any gene: 17. CDR1 and CDR2 (germline): SGDLS, YYNGEE. This CDR3 region has 18 residues. The CDR3 DNA reads as TGTGCCAGCAGCCCCTGGGACAGGGTAATCATCCAACCCTATGGCTACACCTTC. As protein: CASSPWDRVIIQPYGYTF.

This chain connects TRBV19 to TRBJ2-7, with 10 bases matching TRBD2. This CDR3 spans 15 amino acids. J was trimmed by 2 bases and V by 4 bases; bases with no gene match: 5. Germline-derived CDR1 and CDR2 are LNHDA and SQIVND (reference sequence). CDR3 protein: CASSTAGGGTYEQYF. CDR3 sequence (DNA): TGTGCCAGTAGTACAGCGGGAGGGGGAACCTACGAGCAGTACTTC.

The V and J genes are TRBV28 and TRBJ1-2, with 9 bases identical to TRBD1. The V segment lost 4 bases and the J segment 5 bases; nucleotides outside the gene matches: 8. There are 15 residues in the CDR3. The germline CDR1 and CDR2 sequences are MDHEN and SYDVKM. CDR3 coding DNA: TGTGCCAGCAGTTACGGGGGACAGGGCCTTTATGGCTACACCTTC. The encoded protein is CASSYGGQGLYGYTF.

The chain has TRBV28 and TRBJ1-2; 11 bases align to TRBD1. V was pared by 4 bases and J by 4 bases, with 5 bases of the junction left unmatched. The CDR3 length is 15 residues. Germline loops: CDR1 MDHEN, CDR2 SYDVKM. CDR3 nucleotides: TGTGCCAGCAGTTCCGGGACAGGGGGGACCTATGGCTACACCTTC. Amino acid sequence: CASSSGTGGTYGYTF.

This CDR3 reads CASSPDRGLYEQYF. In nucleotides, the CDR3 is TGTGCCAGCAGCCCCGACAGGGGTTTATACGAGCAGTACTTC. The V call is TRBV14, the J call TRBJ2-7, with 8 bases aligning to TRBD1. Germline lookup yields CDR1 SGHDN and CDR2 FVKESK. CDR3 length: 14 residues. After removal of 4 bases from V and 4 bases from J, the junction contained 6 bases not matched to a gene.

J is TRBJ1-5 and V is TRBV2; weak D call: TRBD1 (6 bases). Trimming stripped 3 bases from V and 5 bases from J, with 11 bases between. CDR1 is SNHLY, CDR2 FYNNEI, per germline. This CDR3 has 14 residues. CDR3 bases: TGTGCCAGCAGTGAGGACAGAAAACATCAGCCCCAGCATTTT. Its translation is CASSEDRKHQPQHF.

This sequence joins TRBV10-3 and TRBJ1-1; D perhaps matches TRBD1 (5 bases). Germline V gene lookup returns CDR1 ENHRY and CDR2 SYGVKD. The CDR3 has 13 residues. V was shortened by 9 bases and J by 1 base, with 12 bases between the two germline ends. CDR3 loop: CAILGVGNTEAFF. The CDR3 nucleotides are TGTGCCATTTTAGGGGTGGGGAACACTGAAGCTTTCTTT.

This chain connects TRBV13 to TRBJ2-3; TRBD1 aligns across 9 bases. CDR3 length: 15 amino acids. J was trimmed by 5 bases and V by 4 bases; bases with no gene match: 7. Germline-derived CDR1 and CDR2 are PRHDT and FYEKMQ (reference sequence). The CDR3 reads CASSSWDRVRDTQYF. The CDR3 DNA reads TGTGCCAGCAGCTCATGGGACAGGGTTAGAGATACGCAGTATTTT.

This chain uses TRBV6-5 with TRBJ2-5; 8 positions agree with TRBD2. Germline V gives CDR1 MNHEY, CDR2 SVGAGI. The J segment lost 5 bases and the V segment lost 2 bases, leaving 7 bases of the junction unmatched. The length of the CDR3 is 15 residues. Written as DNA, the CDR3 is TGTGCCAGCAGTTACGGGGCGGGAGGAGGGGAGACCCAGTACTTC. This sequence encodes CASSYGAGGGETQYF.

The chain recombines TRBV6-1 with TRBJ2-1; 16 bases agree with TRBD2. V lost 6 bases and J lost 5; bases outside the gene matches: 1. The CDR3 contains 15 residues. Germline V gene sequence: CDR1 MNHNS, CDR2 SASEGT. The CDR3 sequence: CASRGLAGGDNEQFF. The CDR3 nucleotides read TGTGCCAGCAGGGGACTAGCGGGGGGGGACAATGAGCAGTTCTTC.

This chain uses TRBV2 with TRBJ1-1; 7 positions agree with TRBD1. In germline, CDR1 is SNHLY, CDR2 FYNNEI. The CDR3 contains 14 residues. The V gene end was trimmed by 7 bases and the J gene end by 7 bases; junction bases not matched to a gene: 12. Here the CDR3 reads CASTKLTGAIEAFF. CDR3 DNA: TGTGCCAGCACCAAACTCACAGGGGCTATTGAAGCTTTCTTT.